This note documents a single TCR beta chain sequence. As yet, its antigen is unknown. This sample was taken from a study of graft-versus-host responses after intestinal transplantation. As for the study in general: Uniformly, recipients were administered anti-thymocyte globulin induction with subsequent tacrolimus and steroids for around three years.

Germline assignment: CDR1 SGHAT and CDR2 FQNNGV. The CDR3 totals 12 residues. V lost 0 bases and J lost 14; bases outside the gene matches: 4. Sequenced by immunoSEQ multiplex PCR; TCRdb stores in-frame clones only, minus some. Here the sample spans 40,000 to 55,000 clones, roughly 80% being singletons. The source was unstimulated CD4+ T cells sorted from spleen or lymph node cells, collected before transplant. V gene TRBV11-2 combines with J gene TRBJ2-1; 7 bases map to TRBD2. The receptor was derived from a human donor who was the organ donor for an intestinal transplant. In DNA, the CDR3 is TGTGCCAGCAGCTTAGAGGGACGGGGGGAGTTCTTC. This translates into CASSLEGRGEFF.